This T cell receptor (beta chain) was recorded in a study of monozygotic twins with inflammatory bowel disease. CDR1 is GTSNPN and CDR2 is SVGIG in the germline V gene (reference sequence). The CDR3 has 14 residues. Nested amplification of TCRalpha and TCRbeta cDNA involved two PCRs of around 15 and 10 cycles. Following a re-call of the 5' RACE reads, TCRdb has one entry per CDR3 protein and lacks DNA. Its listing shows 150,000 to 200,000 distinct CDR3 sequences. Study outcomes and limitations: There was no way to distinguish the different T cell subtypes. Reduced clonotype sharing with other individuals was observed in IBD patients relative to healthy twins, especially with disease activity.

A word on this clonotype: Its antigen remains unidentified.

The sequence was collected from a human donor with ulcerative colitis or Crohn's disease, or a healthy co-twin of an affected twin (not recorded which). The chain links TRBV30 to TRBJ2-7; without DNA, the TCRdb call of TRBD1 cannot be checked. Material for sequencing was blood. CDR3 loop: CAWSVGTGLYEQYF.